This T cell receptor beta chain was recorded in a study of T cell changes during pregnancy in multiple sclerosis. Sequencing was performed with immunoSEQ multiplex PCR; in TCRdb, only in-frame clones are kept and a portion is missing. This table holds over 90,000 clones, almost 95% found once. The TCR originated in a female donor with multiple sclerosis, enrolled in a pregnancy study. Sequences were derived from peripheral blood, sampled after pregnancy.

CDR3 residues: CASSLVEEEQFF. CDR3 DNA sequence: TGTGCCAGCAGCTTAGTAGAAGAGGAGCAGTTCTTC. The chain carries TRBV7-2 and TRBJ2-1; D is uncertain. V shed 1 base and J shed 10 bases, with 8 bases lying between them. Germline V gene lookup returns CDR1 SGHTA and CDR2 FQGNSA. The CDR3 consists of 12 residues. The full variable domain, with the rest looked up from reference TRBV7-2 and TRBJ2-1, is GAGVSQSPSNKVTEKGKDVELRCDPISGHTALYWYRQSLGQGLEFLIYFQGNSAPDKSGLPSDRFSAERTGGSVSTLTIQRTQQEDSAVYLCASSLVEEEQFFGPGTRLTVL.